The 30 T cell receptor beta chains reported below all come from one sample, sequenced in a study of vaccination and CD4 T cells after COVID-19. Their target antigens are unknown. Treatment described: roughly 10-day PBMC culture with coronavirus spike peptide pools or control peptides (ViraFEST assay). Researchers used the Oncomine TCR Beta short-read assay to sequence DNA from cultured CD4+ T cells. In TCRdb, the PCR reads were re-called with MiXCR into one record per CDR3 protein. The table records fewer than 20,000 distinct CDR3 sequences, 45% to 55% of them present only once. Sequencing was performed on CD4+ T cells from blood, cultured in vitro. These receptor sequences come from a human donor who had recovered from COVID-19.

V gene TRBV20-1 combines with J gene TRBJ1-1; D uncertain. The CDR3 has 15 residues. V lost 0 bases to trimming and J lost 3 bases, with 14 bases between them. Germline CDR1 is DFQATT and CDR2 is SNEGSKA (reference sequence). The CDR3 nucleotides read TGCAGTGCTAGAGATTCCGGACTCTTGGACACTGAAGCTTTCTTT. This codes for CSARDSGLLDTEAFF.

This rearrangement joins TRBV7-3 to TRBJ2-1; no clear D. Looked up from germline, CDR1 is SGHTA and CDR2 is FQGTGA. The CDR3 consists of 13 residues. Trimming pared 2 bases from V and 2 bases from J, leaving 4 bases between. The CDR3 is CASSLLAYNEQFF. Written as DNA, the CDR3 is TGTGCCAGCAGCTTATTGGCCTACAATGAGCAGTTCTTC.

The V call is TRBV6-1, the J call TRBJ1-6, with a tentative D call TRBD1 (6 bases). V lost 4 bases, J lost 9 bases, and 16 bases lay in between. The CDR3 is made up of 15 amino acids. CDR1 and CDR2 from the germline V gene are MNHNS and SASEGT. CDR3 in DNA: TGTGCCAGCAGTGGGGGGACACCTTCGGGTTCACCCCTCCACTTT. Its protein product is CASSGGTPSGSPLHF.

In this sample, this clonotype turned up a few times. J is TRBJ1-5 and V is TRBV28, with TRBD1 identical over 11 bases. This CDR3 is 15 amino acids long. The ends lost 2 bases at V and 7 bases at J; junction bases unmatched: 4. CDR1 and CDR2 from the germline V gene are MDHEN and SYDVKM. CDR3 protein: CASSLQGDRGQPQHF. CDR3 sequence (DNA): TGTGCCAGCAGTTTACAGGGGGACAGGGGGCAGCCCCAGCATTTT. The variable domain in full, completed from reference TRBV28 and TRBJ1-5, reads DVKVTQSSRYLVKRTGEKVFLECVQDMDHENMFWYRQDPGLGLRLIYFSYDVKMKEKGDIPEGYSVSREKKERFSLILESASTNQTSMYLCASSLQGDRGQPQHFGDGTRLSIL.

The V gene is TRBV20-1, the J gene TRBJ2-1; TRBD2 is a possible D gene (6 bases). V lost 5 bases and J lost 0, with 8 bases in between. The V gene's germline CDR1 is DFQATT and CDR2 SNEGSKA (reference sequence). The CDR3 length is 13 residues. For the CDR3, the DNA is TGCAGTGCTGTAGCGGCCTCCTACAATGAGCAGTTCTTC. It translates to CSAVAASYNEQFF.

This clonotype was detected only a few times. The chain links TRBV18 to TRBJ1-6, with unresolved D. Germline CDR1 reads KGHSH; CDR2 reads LQKENI. The CDR3 consists of 16 residues. The germline V and J ends were trimmed by 4 bases and 10 bases, with 20 bases remaining between them. The CDR3 spells CASSLYGPTQGSPLHF. In nucleotides, the CDR3 is TGTGCCAGCTCACTTTATGGACCCACCCAAGGGTCACCCCTCCACTTT.

V and J are TRBV11-3 and TRBJ1-1; 7 bases line up with TRBD1. The junction had 9 bases not matched to a gene; V was cut back by 5 bases and J by 0 bases. Germline loops: CDR1 SGHNT, CDR2 YENEEA. The CDR3 is made up of 16 amino acids. This CDR3 is CASSPPAGGMNTEAFF. CDR3 nucleotide sequence: TGTGCCAGCAGCCCCCCCGCAGGGGGGATGAACACTGAAGCTTTCTTT.

This clonotype was observed a few times. CDR3 nucleotides: TGTGCCAGCAGCCAAGATCAGGGGGGATACAATGAGCAGTTCTTC. As protein: CASSQDQGGYNEQFF. The chain recombines TRBV4-2 with TRBJ2-1; D possibly corresponds to TRBD1 (7 bases). V was pared by 0 bases and J by 4 bases, with 10 bases between. CDR3 length: 15 residues. Germline values: CDR1 LGHNA, CDR2 YNFKEQ.

This clonotype showed up just a few times. Written as DNA, the CDR3 is TGTGCCACCAGCGTGTCCGCGGGGGTGAACACCGGGGAGCTGTTTTTT. It translates to CATSVSAGVNTGELFF. This chain joins TRBV15 and TRBJ2-2; TRBD2 aligns across 7 bases. There are 16 residues in the CDR3. V shed 5 bases and J 1 base; nucleotides not matched to a gene: 7. CDR1 is LNHNV, CDR2 YYDKDF, per germline (reference sequence).

The sample holds a few counts of this clonotype. This chain connects TRBV2 to TRBJ1-2; 10 bases match TRBD1. Germline V gene lookup returns CDR1 SNHLY and CDR2 FYNNEI. V shed 0 bases and J 5 bases; nucleotides not matched to a gene: 9. The CDR3 totals 17 residues. CDR3 in amino acids: CASSEAAGDRGRYGYTF. The CDR3 DNA follows: TGTGCCAGCAGTGAAGCGGCGGGGGACAGGGGAAGATATGGCTACACCTTC. Filled out from reference TRBV2 and TRBJ1-2, the complete variable domain reads EPEVTQTPSHQVTQMGQEVILRCVPISNHLYFYWYRQILGQKVEFLVSFYNNEISEKSEIFDDQFSVERPDGSNFTLKIRSTKLEDSAMYFCASSEAAGDRGRYGYTFGSGTRLTVV.

There are a few counts of this clonotype. The J gene is TRBJ1-5, the V gene TRBV7-2; maybe TRBD1 (5 bases). Germline-derived CDR1 and CDR2 are SGHTA and FQGNSA. The CDR3 covers 15 residues. Trimming took off 5 bases at V and 1 base at J, with 12 bases between the two ends. The DNA for the CDR3 is TGTGCCAGCAGCCCTACGGGGACGAGCAATCAGCCCCAGCATTTT. Translated, it gives CASSPTGTSNQPQHF. Using reference TRBV7-2 and TRBJ1-5 for the parts outside the CDR3, the full variable domain is GAGVSQSPSNKVTEKGKDVELRCDPISGHTALYWYRQSLGQGLEFLIYFQGNSAPDKSGLPSDRFSAERTGGSVSTLTIQRTQQEDSAVYLCASSPTGTSNQPQHFGDGTRLSIL.

The V gene is TRBV6-5, the J gene TRBJ1-5; perhaps TRBD1 as D (6 bases). Trimming removed 4 bases at V and 2 bases at J, with 21 bases between. Germline values: CDR1 MNHEY, CDR2 SVGAGI. This CDR3 is 18 amino acids long. The CDR3 sequence is CASSLRATGSKGNQPQHF. The DNA for the CDR3 is TGTGCCAGCAGTTTGAGGGCGACAGGCTCCAAGGGCAATCAGCCCCAGCATTTT.

The chain carries TRBV4-2 and TRBJ2-3; TRBD2 matches at 8 bases. This CDR3 has 18 amino acids. Germline CDR1 reads LGHNA; CDR2 reads YNFKEQ. V lost 2 bases to trimming and J lost 0 bases; unmatched junction nucleotides: 10. CDR3 loop: CASSQTSGGASSTDTQYF. In DNA form, the CDR3 reads TGTGCCAGCAGCCAAACCTCCGGGGGGGCCTCTAGCACAGATACGCAGTATTTT.

The rearrangement links TRBV24-1 to TRBJ1-5; perhaps TRBD1 as D (6 bases). V shed 3 bases and J shed 3 bases, with 14 bases lying between them. Germline CDR1 reads KGHDR; CDR2 reads SFDVKD. The CDR3 has 16 amino acids. CDR3 amino acids: CATSDRADRSNQPQHF. CDR3 coding DNA: TGTGCCACCAGTGATCGAGCAGACAGGTCCAATCAGCCCCAGCATTTT.

This clonotype was recorded once. The rearrangement joins TRBV6-1 to TRBJ2-7; weak D call: TRBD1 (6 bases). The CDR3 is 14 residues long. Germline V gene sequence: CDR1 MNHNS, CDR2 SASEGT. The V and J ends lost 7 bases and 2 bases respectively, with 15 bases between them. Here the CDR3 reads CASTGTKGAYEQYF. In nucleotides, the CDR3 is TGTGCCAGCACCGGGACGAAGGGGGCCTACGAGCAGTACTTC.

This chain joins TRBV12-3 or TRBV12-4 and TRBJ1-5, with TRBD1 identical over 8 bases. The CDR3 runs 13 residues. Trimming cost V 5 bases and J 4 bases; bases outside gene matches: 1. For the CDR3, the DNA is TGTGCCAGCAGTCGACAGGGGAATCAGCCCCAGCATTTT. The encoded protein is CASSRQGNQPQHF.

The chain combines TRBV7-9 with TRBJ1-1; D might be TRBD1 (6 bases). Germline V gene sequence: CDR1 SEHNR, CDR2 FQNEAQ (reference sequence). There are 13 residues in the CDR3. V was pared by 5 bases and J by 4 bases, with 11 bases between. The CDR3 is CASSLKQGTEAFF. The CDR3, as DNA: TGTGCCAGCAGCCTCAAACAGGGCACTGAAGCTTTCTTT.

This chain uses TRBV6-1 with TRBJ1-2, with D tentatively TRBD1 (5 bases). The CDR3 has 14 residues. Germline V gives CDR1 MNHNS, CDR2 SASEGT. Trimming shortened V by 8 bases and J by 7 bases, and 20 bases separated the two germline ends. The CDR3: CASLRAEGRGGYTF. The CDR3 bases are TGTGCCAGCCTCAGGGCGGAGGGGAGGGGTGGCTACACCTTC.

This chain joins TRBV6-1 and TRBJ2-3; D ambiguous. This CDR3 is 14 amino acids long. Germline CDR1 and CDR2: MNHNS and SASEGT. V lost 1 base, J lost 4 bases, and 9 bases lay in between. This CDR3 reads CASSEGMGSDTQYF. DNA of the CDR3: TGTGCCAGCAGTGAAGGTATGGGGTCAGATACGCAGTATTTT.

V gene TRBV7-6 combines with J gene TRBJ2-7; 7 bases map to TRBD2. Trimming took 5 bases from V and 8 from J; bases not matched to a gene: 12. This CDR3 is 14 amino acids long. The V gene's germline CDR1 is SGHVS and CDR2 FNYEAQ. The CDR3 reads CASSGGDGRGQQYF. In DNA, the CDR3 is TGTGCCAGCAGCGGGGGGGACGGTCGCGGCCAGCAGTACTTC.

This rearrangement joins TRBV5-1 to TRBJ2-7; a weak D match, TRBD2 (5 bases). Trimming shortened V by 0 bases and J by 6 bases, and 16 bases separated the two germline ends. CDR1 SGHRS and CDR2 YFSETQ come from the germline V gene. There are 15 residues in the CDR3. The CDR3 region has the DNA TGCGCCAGCAGCTTGGTGGTCGGAGGACCAGCCGAGCAGTACTTC. This gives the protein CASSLVVGGPAEQYF.

This clonotype was recorded a few times. The chain couples TRBV30 to TRBJ1-2; D is ambiguous. CDR1 and CDR2 (germline): GTSNPN, SVGIG (reference sequence). Between the trimmed V and J ends, which lost 4 bases and 0 bases, there was a span of 15 bases. The CDR3 spans 15 residues. The CDR3 sequence: CAWTPYSNSNYGYTF. The CDR3 DNA follows: TGTGCCTGGACCCCCTACAGTAACTCTAACTATGGCTACACCTTC.

The chain joins TRBV11-1 to TRBJ1-6; D is undetermined. In germline, CDR1 is SGHAT, CDR2 FQDESV (reference sequence). Trimming cost V 1 base and J 5 bases, with 9 bases left between them. This CDR3 region has 15 residues. The CDR3 loop reads CASSLGRLDNSPLHF. The CDR3 nucleotides are TGTGCCAGCAGCTTAGGACGGTTGGATAATTCACCCCTCCACTTT.

This clonotype has only a few counts. This chain connects TRBV7-9 to TRBJ1-3; 7 bases are a match to TRBD1. This CDR3 has 14 residues. The J segment lost 4 bases and the V segment lost 6 bases, leaving 6 bases of the junction unmatched. Germline V gene lookup returns CDR1 SEHNR and CDR2 FQNEAQ (reference sequence). CDR3 amino acids: CASRHRGSGNTIYF. The DNA for the CDR3 is TGTGCCAGCAGACACAGGGGTTCCGGAAACACCATATATTTT.

The V and J genes are TRBV27 and TRBJ2-2, with D possibly being TRBD2 (6 bases). The CDR3 is 17 residues long. Per the germline V gene, CDR1 is MNHEY and CDR2 is SMNVEV (reference sequence). V lost 3 bases and J 6 bases, leaving 20 bases between the germline ends. The chain's CDR3 is CASSFRTGTLWAGELFF. CDR3 sequence (DNA): TGTGCCAGCAGTTTTCGCACCGGGACTCTCTGGGCCGGGGAGCTGTTTTTT.

DNA of the CDR3: TGTGCCAGCTCGTCTTCGGGGGGGCTATCGGATACGCAGTATTTT. Amino acid sequence: CASSSSGGLSDTQYF. The chain uses TRBV18 and TRBJ2-3, with 8 bases lining up with TRBD2. CDR1 and CDR2 (germline): KGHSH, LQKENI. V lost 6 bases, J lost 6 bases, and 11 bases stayed unmatched. CDR3 length equals 15 residues.

J is TRBJ2-1 and V is TRBV19; tentative D call: TRBD2 (6 bases). Trimming took off 8 bases at V and 0 bases at J, with 14 bases between the two ends. The CDR3 has 15 residues. CDR1 and CDR2 from the germline V gene are LNHDA and SQIVND (reference sequence). The CDR3 nucleotides are TGTGCCAGTGCTGACGGGAGTCGCTCCTACAATGAGCAGTTCTTC. It encodes CASADGSRSYNEQFF.

The rearrangement joins TRBV6-5 to TRBJ2-5, with 8 bases that match TRBD2. This CDR3 has 13 residues. CDR1 MNHEY and CDR2 SVGAGI come from the germline V gene. V gave up 2 bases and J gave up 5 bases; unmatched junction bases: 1. The CDR3 is CASSYPGGETQYF. The CDR3 coding sequence is TGTGCCAGCAGTTACCCGGGGGGGGAGACCCAGTACTTC.

The V call is TRBV5-6, the J call TRBJ1-1, with D hard to call. This CDR3 region has 13 residues. Deletions cut 4 bases from V and 5 bases from J, with 12 bases between. Germline V gene sequence: CDR1 SGHDT, CDR2 YYEEEE. This chain's CDR3 is CASSPNLRTEAFF. For the CDR3, the DNA is TGTGCCAGCAGCCCCAATTTACGGACTGAAGCTTTCTTT.

This clonotype was detected only a few times. The chain recombines TRBV7-2 with TRBJ1-6, with TRBD1 matching 9 bases. The germline V gene has CDR1 SGHTA and CDR2 FQGNSA. This CDR3 is 14 amino acids long. The trim removed 4 bases at V and 7 bases at J, leaving 2 bases unmatched. CDR3 in amino acids: CASSSTGGNSPLHF. CDR3 DNA: TGTGCCAGCAGCTCAACAGGGGGCAATTCACCCCTCCACTTT.